Below, 23 T cell receptor beta chains from the same sample are listed, as sequenced in a study of human T cells and chemical hapten exposure. The time point is: pre-sensitization, week 0. Treatment given: therapeutic diphenylcyclopropenone sensitization with weekly scalp DPC. Sequencing started from total RNA isolated from unfractionated whole blood. TCRdb ran MiXCR on the RACE reads and lists one entry per CDR3 protein. Seen here are fewer than 45,000 distinct CDR3 sequences, 10% observed once, and the top ten hold 27%. The source material was whole blood, sampled in connection with sensitization to the hapten diphenylcyclopropenone (DPC). These receptor sequences come from a man aged 50 or older with alopecia areata. Some clones in this sample may be carry-over from other donors' samples.

The chain employs TRBV28 and TRBJ1-1, with D uncertain. This CDR3 has 11 amino acids. V was pared by 7 bases and J by 3 bases, with 6 bases between. The germline V gene encodes CDR1 MDHEN and CDR2 SYDVKM. CDR3 sequence (DNA): TGTGCCAGCAAGCGGTACACTGAAGCTTTCTTT. As protein: CASKRYTEAFF. The whole variable domain, remainder taken from reference TRBV28 and TRBJ1-1, is DVKVTQSSRYLVKRTGEKVFLECVQDMDHENMFWYRQDPGLGLRLIYFSYDVKMKEKGDIPEGYSVSREKKERFSLILESASTNQTSMYLCASKRYTEAFFGQGTRLTVV.

The chain combines TRBV6-6 with TRBJ2-7, with D unresolved. V lost 2 bases and J lost 3, with 8 bases in between. CDR1 and CDR2 from the germline V gene are MNHNY and SVGAGI (reference sequence). This CDR3 is 13 amino acids long. CDR3 sequence reads: CASSYTRYYEQYF. The CDR3 nucleotides are TGTGCCAGCAGTTACACCCGGTACTACGAGCAGTACTTC.

This clonotype showed up many times. The J gene is TRBJ1-4, the V gene TRBV7-9; no firm D call. This CDR3 has 14 amino acids. CDR1 and CDR2 from the germline V gene are SEHNR and FQNEAQ (reference sequence). V was trimmed by 1 base and J by 6 bases, leaving 9 bases between them. This chain's CDR3 is CASSLGGFDEKLFF. In DNA, the CDR3 is TGTGCCAGCAGCTTAGGAGGGTTCGATGAAAAACTGTTTTTT.

This clonotype showed up many times. The chain combines TRBV29-1 with TRBJ1-3; 8 bases agree with TRBD1. V was clipped by 4 bases and J by 4 bases; unmatched bases: 3. CDR3 length equals 13 residues. Germline loops: CDR1 SQVTM, CDR2 ANQGSEA. The CDR3 loop is CSVGQGRGNTIYF. The DNA for the CDR3 is TGCAGCGTTGGACAGGGGAGGGGAAACACCATATATTTT.

This clonotype was counted at least ten times. The chain is built from TRBV12-3 or TRBV12-4 and TRBJ2-1; D unresolved. The CDR3 consists of 13 residues. Deletions cut 8 bases from V and 8 bases from J, with 16 bases between. DNA of the CDR3: TGTGCCAGCCTCAACCTGGCCGGCGATGAGCAGTTCTTC. Its protein product is CASLNLAGDEQFF.

This clonotype was recorded many times. The chain recombines TRBV10-3 with TRBJ2-7; 9 bases are shared with TRBD2. The V and J ends lost 6 bases and 5 bases, in that order; junction bases with no gene match: 11. This CDR3 region has 15 residues. The germline CDR1 and CDR2 sequences are ENHRY and SYGVKD. The CDR3 is CAIRGQGTSSHEQYF. CDR3 DNA: TGTGCCATCAGGGGTCAAGGGACTAGCAGTCACGAGCAGTACTTC.

This clonotype was observed at least ten times. The genes are TRBV4-3 and TRBJ1-2; D ambiguous. Germline V gene data show CDR1 as LGHNA and CDR2 as YSLEER. The CDR3 sequence is 15 residues long. V was shortened by 1 base and J by 4 bases, with 13 bases between the two germline ends. CDR3 loop: CASSQGWKGSYGYTF. The CDR3 bases are TGCGCCAGCAGCCAAGGCTGGAAGGGAAGCTATGGCTACACCTTC.

The sample holds many counts of this clonotype. The rearrangement links TRBV7-3 to TRBJ2-3; D unresolved. The CDR3 contains 13 residues. Germline values: CDR1 SGHTA, CDR2 FQGTGA. With 6 bases removed from V and 5 bases from J, the gap between germline ends came to 12 bases. The CDR3 reads CASSRRPRDTQYF. The CDR3 nucleotides are TGTGCCAGCAGTCGACGACCCCGAGATACGCAGTATTTT.

Ten or more counts support this clonotype. The gene calls are TRBV2 and TRBJ1-3; no clear D. This CDR3 comprises 14 residues. The germline V gene has CDR1 SNHLY and CDR2 FYNNEI. V was pared by 1 base and J by 3 bases, with 7 bases between. CDR3 loop: CASSEGAGGNTIYF. The CDR3 nucleotides read TGTGCCAGCAGTGAAGGGGCCGGTGGAAACACCATATATTTT.

This clonotype showed up many times. This chain links TRBV12-3 or TRBV12-4 with TRBJ2-7; 12 bases are shared with TRBD1. The CDR3 runs 14 residues. The J segment lost 6 bases and the V segment lost 5 bases, leaving 5 bases of the junction unmatched. The CDR3, as DNA: TGTGCCAGCAGTAAACCGGGACAGGGGGCCGAGCAGTACTTC. Residues: CASSKPGQGAEQYF.

This clonotype has at least ten counts. The V gene is TRBV9, the J gene TRBJ2-7; TRBD2 agrees at 14 bases. Germline assignment: CDR1 SGDLS and CDR2 YYNGEE. With 3 bases clipped from V and 7 bases from J, the junction kept 6 bases outside the gene matches. This CDR3 is 15 amino acids long. For the CDR3, the DNA is TGTGCCAGCAGCGCAGGGACTAGCGGGAGTCGGGAGCAGTACTTC. Its protein is CASSAGTSGSREQYF.

There are many counts of this clonotype. The gene calls are TRBV10-3 and TRBJ2-2, with D unresolved. CDR1 is ENHRY, CDR2 SYGVKD, per germline. The CDR3 length is 13 residues. V was pared by 0 bases and J by 6 bases, with 5 bases between. The CDR3 region has the DNA TGTGCCATCAGTGAGTCGAATCCCGGGGAGCTGTTTTTT. This encodes CAISESNPGELFF.

This clonotype was seen a few times. This chain uses TRBV11-1 with TRBJ2-1, with a possible D match to TRBD2 (6 bases). Germline loops: CDR1 SGHAT, CDR2 FQDESV (reference sequence). This CDR3 region has 14 residues. The V and J ends lost 3 bases and 7 bases respectively, with 13 bases between them. DNA of the CDR3: TGTGCCAGCAGCTTTGAGGGAGGAACAAATGAGCAGTTCTTC. Amino acid sequence: CASSFEGGTNEQFF.

This clonotype was recorded a few times. The chain carries TRBV12-3 or TRBV12-4 and TRBJ1-5; unclear D gene. V dropped 3 bases and J dropped 7 bases, with 10 bases sitting between them. CDR3 size: 13 residues. This CDR3 is CASSFGEGQPQHF. The CDR3, as DNA: TGTGCCAGCAGTTTTGGGGAAGGACAGCCCCAGCATTTT.

This clonotype was seen a single time. The CDR3 DNA reads as TGTGCCAGCAGTAGAGCGGCCTATTACGAGCAGTACTTC. It yields the protein CASSRAAYYEQYF. This rearrangement joins TRBV6-2 or TRBV6-3 to TRBJ2-7, with D possibly being TRBD2 (5 bases). Trimming removed 5 bases from V and 4 bases from J, with 12 bases in between. This CDR3 comprises 13 residues. Per germline, CDR1 MNHEY and CDR2 SVGEGT.

This clonotype has ten or more counts. V is TRBV20-1 and J is TRBJ2-1; 11 bases agree with TRBD2. This CDR3 region has 19 residues. V was pared by 5 bases and J by 0 bases, with 15 bases of the junction left unmatched. Per the germline V gene, CDR1 is DFQATT and CDR2 is SNEGSKA (reference sequence). CDR3 sequence: CSAHGGLAGGVLSYNEQFF. Here the CDR3 DNA reads TGCAGTGCTCACGGCGGGCTAGCGGGAGGCGTACTCTCCTACAATGAGCAGTTCTTC.

V usage is TRBV28 and J usage is TRBJ1-2; D possibly corresponds to TRBD1 (5 bases). Germline CDR1 and CDR2: MDHEN and SYDVKM. The germline V and J ends were trimmed by 7 bases and 4 bases, with 16 bases remaining between them. This CDR3 comprises 14 residues. The CDR3 nucleotides are TGTGCCAGCACCGGTGAGGGGAAGGGCTATGGCTACACCTTC. It is translated as CASTGEGKGYGYTF.

At least ten counts were recorded for this clonotype. V usage is TRBV12-3 or TRBV12-4 and J usage is TRBJ1-1; D uncertain. V was cut by 0 bases and J by 0 bases, with 8 bases left in between. CDR3 length equals 15 residues. The CDR3: CASSLASGVNTEAFF. In DNA form, the CDR3 reads TGTGCCAGCAGTTTAGCAAGTGGGGTGAACACTGAAGCTTTCTTT.

The chain combines TRBV28 with TRBJ1-3; unclear D gene. CDR1 MDHEN and CDR2 SYDVKM come from the germline V gene. The CDR3 loop spans 12 amino acids. V shed 1 base and J shed 4 bases, with 2 bases lying between them. The CDR3 DNA follows: TGTGCCAGCAGTTTATTGGGAAACACCATATATTTT. It translates to CASSLLGNTIYF.

This clonotype was counted ten times or more. For the CDR3, the DNA is TGTGCCAGCAGTTTACCCAATCAGCCCCAGCATTTT. It translates to CASSLPNQPQHF. The rearrangement joins TRBV12-3 or TRBV12-4 to TRBJ1-5; D gene uncertain. The CDR3 spans 12 residues. V gave up 2 bases and J gave up 3 bases, with 2 bases separating them.

Remarks on this clonotype: The junction does not match germline at one end; this may be a read error. The rearrangement links TRBV20-1 to TRBJ1-3; 7 bases are shared with TRBD1. Germline V gene sequence: CDR1 DFQATT, CDR2 SNEGSKA (reference sequence). This CDR3 region has 13 residues. The CDR3 spells CSARGTAGDTIYF. DNA for the CDR3: TGCAGTGCCCGGGGGACAGCTGGAGACACCATATATTTT.

The chain combines TRBV28 with TRBJ2-7; TRBD2 matches 11 bases. The CDR3 loop spans 14 amino acids. Germline V gives CDR1 MDHEN, CDR2 SYDVKM. The J segment lost 5 bases and the V segment lost 5 bases, leaving 5 bases of the junction unmatched. The CDR3 reads CASSLSGRVHEQYF. The CDR3, as DNA: TGTGCCAGCAGTCTTAGCGGGAGGGTCCACGAGCAGTACTTC.

This clonotype was seen at least ten times. This rearrangement joins TRBV6-1 to TRBJ2-1, with unresolved D. The V and J ends lost 2 bases and 3 bases respectively, with 5 bases between them. Germline assignment: CDR1 MNHNS and CDR2 SASEGT. CDR3 length: 13 residues. This CDR3 is CASSETRYNEQFF. Here the CDR3 DNA reads TGTGCCAGCAGTGAAACCCGCTACAATGAGCAGTTCTTC.